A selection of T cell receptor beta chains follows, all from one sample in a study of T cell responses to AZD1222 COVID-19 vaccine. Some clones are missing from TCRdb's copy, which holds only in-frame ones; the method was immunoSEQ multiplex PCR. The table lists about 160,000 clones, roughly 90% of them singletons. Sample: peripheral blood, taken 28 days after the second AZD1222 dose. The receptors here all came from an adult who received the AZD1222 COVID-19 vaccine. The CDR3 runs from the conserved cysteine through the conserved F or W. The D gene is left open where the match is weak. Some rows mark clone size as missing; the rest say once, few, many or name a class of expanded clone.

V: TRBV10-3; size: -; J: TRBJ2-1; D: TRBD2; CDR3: CAISAASGHEQFF; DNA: TGTGCCATCAGTGCCGCTAGCGGTCATGAGCAGTTCTTC
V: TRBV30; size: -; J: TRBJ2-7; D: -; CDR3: CAWSSGMPYEQYF; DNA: TGTGCCTGGAGTTCGGGGATGCCCTACGAGCAGTACTTC
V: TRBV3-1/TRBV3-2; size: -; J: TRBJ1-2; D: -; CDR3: CASSQDLGVWDGYTF; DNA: TGTGCCAGCAGCCAAGATCTTGGGGTTTGGGATGGCTACACCTTC
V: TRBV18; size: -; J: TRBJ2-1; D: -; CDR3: CASSPKATGTEEQFF; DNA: TGTGCCAGCTCACCAAAAGCTACCGGGACTGAAGAGCAGTTCTTC
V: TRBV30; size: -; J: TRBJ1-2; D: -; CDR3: CASSGANYGYTF; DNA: TGTGCCTCGTCAGGGGCTAACTATGGCTACACCTTC
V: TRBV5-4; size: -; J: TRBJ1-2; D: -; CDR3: CASSHPVGGGNGYTF; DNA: TGTGCCAGCAGCCATCCCGTGGGAGGGGGAAATGGCTACACCTTC
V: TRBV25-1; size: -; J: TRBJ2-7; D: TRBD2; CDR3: CASSEGSVLAGYEQYF; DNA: TGTGCCAGCAGTGAAGGTTCTGTACTAGCGGGCTACGAGCAGTACTTC
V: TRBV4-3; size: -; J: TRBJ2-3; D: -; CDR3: CASSRGGLEADTQYF; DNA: TGCGCCAGCAGTCGTGGAGGGCTCGAAGCAGATACGCAGTATTTT
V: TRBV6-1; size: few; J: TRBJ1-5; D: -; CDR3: CASSERTDNQPQHF; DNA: TGTGCCAGCAGTGAAAGGACTGACAATCAGCCCCAGCATTTT
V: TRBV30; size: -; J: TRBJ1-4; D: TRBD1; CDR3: CAWVRQGAPQGEKLFF; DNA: TGTGCCTGGGTAAGGCAGGGGGCGCCGCAAGGTGAAAAACTGTTTTTT
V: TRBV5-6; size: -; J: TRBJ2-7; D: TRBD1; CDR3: CASSWGQGLYEQYF; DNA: TGTGCCAGCAGCTGGGGACAGGGGTTGTACGAGCAGTACTTC
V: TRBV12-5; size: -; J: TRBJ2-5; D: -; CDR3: CASGLRLGETQYF; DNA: TGTGCTAGTGGACTGAGGCTCGGGGAGACCCAGTACTTC
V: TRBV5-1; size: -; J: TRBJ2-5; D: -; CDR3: CASSMARAEETQYF; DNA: TGCGCCAGCAGCATGGCTAGGGCTGAAGAGACCCAGTACTTC
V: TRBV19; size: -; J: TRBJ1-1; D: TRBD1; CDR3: CASSPQTGGFTEAFF; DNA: TGTGCCAGTAGTCCGCAAACAGGGGGCTTTACTGAAGCTTTCTTT
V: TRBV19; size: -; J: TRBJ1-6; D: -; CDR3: CASSRQSSYNSPLHF; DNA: TGTGCCAGTAGTCGCCAGAGCTCCTATAATTCACCCCTCCACTTT
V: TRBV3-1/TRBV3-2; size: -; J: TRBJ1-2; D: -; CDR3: CASSQGDSRANYGYTF; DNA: TGTGCCAGCAGCCAAGGGGACTCGAGGGCTAACTATGGCTACACCTTC
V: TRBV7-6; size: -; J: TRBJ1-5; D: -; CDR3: CASSTYREGRQPQHF; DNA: TGTGCCAGCAGCACCTACAGGGAAGGACGTCAGCCCCAGCATTTT
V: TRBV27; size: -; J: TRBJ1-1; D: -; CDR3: CASSRQNTEAFF; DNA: TGTGCCAGCAGTCGACAGAACACTGAAGCTTTCTTT
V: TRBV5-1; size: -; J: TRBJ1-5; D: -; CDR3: CASSYREGQPQHF; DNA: TGCGCCAGCAGCTACAGGGAGGGCCAGCCCCAGCATTTT
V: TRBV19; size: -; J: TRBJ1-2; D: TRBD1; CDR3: CASSIGRGPNYGYTF; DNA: TGTGCCAGTAGTATTGGCAGGGGGCCTAACTATGGCTACACCTTC
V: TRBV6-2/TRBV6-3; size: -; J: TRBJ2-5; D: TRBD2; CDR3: CASSYPIAGPRETQYF; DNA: TGTGCCAGCAGTTACCCTATAGCGGGGCCACGAGAGACCCAGTACTTC
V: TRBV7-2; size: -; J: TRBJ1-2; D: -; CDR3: CASSLAQSLGYTF; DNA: TGTGCCAGCAGCTTAGCCCAGAGTCTCGGCTACACCTTC
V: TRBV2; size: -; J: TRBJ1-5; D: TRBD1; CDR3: CASSWGRGDQPQHF; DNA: TGTGCCAGCAGCTGGGGCAGGGGGGACCAGCCCCAGCATTTT
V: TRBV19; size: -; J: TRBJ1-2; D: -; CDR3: CASSTHVTPRFTF; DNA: TGTGCCAGTAGCACACACGTGACCCCCCGGTTCACCTTC
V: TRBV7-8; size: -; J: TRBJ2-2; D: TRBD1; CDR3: CASSSSGGGELFF; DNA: TGTGCCAGCAGCTCGTCAGGGGGCGGGGAGCTGTTTTTT
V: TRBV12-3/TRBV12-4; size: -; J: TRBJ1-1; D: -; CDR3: CASRHGPEAFF; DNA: TGTGCCAGCAGGCACGGACCCGAAGCTTTCTTT
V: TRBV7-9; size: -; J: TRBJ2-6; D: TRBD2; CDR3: CASGPRLAGGLSGANVLTF; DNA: TGTGCCAGCGGCCCGAGACTAGCGGGGGGGCTGTCTGGGGCCAACGTCCTGACTTTC
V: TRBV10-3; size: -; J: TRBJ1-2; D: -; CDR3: CASNLGDNYGYTF; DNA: TGTGCCTCCAACTTGGGAGATAACTATGGCTACACCTTC
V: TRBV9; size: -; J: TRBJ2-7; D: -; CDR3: CASSTIYEQYF; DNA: TGTGCCAGCAGCACAATCTACGAGCAGTACTTC
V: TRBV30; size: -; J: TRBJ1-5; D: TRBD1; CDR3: CAWSVGQGENQPQHF; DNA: TGTGCCTGGAGTGTAGGTCAGGGGGAGAATCAGCCCCAGCATTTT
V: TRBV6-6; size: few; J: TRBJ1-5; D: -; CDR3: CASSPGGHAGYSNQPQHF; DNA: TGTGCCAGCAGTCCAGGTGGGCACGCAGGGTATAGCAATCAGCCCCAGCATTTT
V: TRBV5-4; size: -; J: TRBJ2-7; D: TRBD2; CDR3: CASSWGQRGDYEQYF; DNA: TGTGCCAGCAGCTGGGGCCAGCGGGGGGACTACGAGCAGTACTTC
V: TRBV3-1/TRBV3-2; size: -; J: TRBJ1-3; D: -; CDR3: CASSSKGNTIYF; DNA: TGTGCCAGCAGCTCTAAAGGAAACACCATATATTTT
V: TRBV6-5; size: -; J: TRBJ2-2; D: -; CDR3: CASEGDTRELFF; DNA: TGTGCCAGCGAGGGGGACACCAGGGAGCTGTTTTTT
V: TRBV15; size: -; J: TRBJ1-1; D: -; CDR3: CATSRGVRANTEAFF; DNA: TGTGCCACCAGCAGAGGAGTCCGGGCGAACACTGAAGCTTTCTTT
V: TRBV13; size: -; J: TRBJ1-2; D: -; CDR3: CASSPPHRATGYTF; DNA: TGTGCCAGCAGCCCACCCCACAGAGCCACTGGCTACACCTTC
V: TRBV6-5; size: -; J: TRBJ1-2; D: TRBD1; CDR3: CASQGVGLGYGYTF; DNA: TGTGCCAGCCAGGGGGTTGGTTTGGGCTATGGCTACACCTTC
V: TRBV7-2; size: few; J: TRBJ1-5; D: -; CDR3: CASSLEGNSNQPQHF; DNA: TGTGCCAGCAGCTTAGAGGGGAATAGCAATCAGCCCCAGCATTTT
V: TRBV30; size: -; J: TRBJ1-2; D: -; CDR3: CAWSPRVGWEGYTF; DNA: TGTGCCTGGAGTCCCAGAGTGGGGTGGGAAGGCTACACCTTC
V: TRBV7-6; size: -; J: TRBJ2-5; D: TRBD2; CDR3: CASSQRLAGDQETQYF; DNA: TGTGCCAGCAGCCAGCGACTAGCGGGGGACCAAGAGACCCAGTACTTC
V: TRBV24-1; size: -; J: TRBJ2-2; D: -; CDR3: CATPPAGRGGELFF; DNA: TGTGCCACCCCCCCGGCAGGGCGCGGCGGGGAGCTGTTTTTT
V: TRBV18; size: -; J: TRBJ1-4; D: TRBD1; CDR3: CASSTGTGGPNEKLFF; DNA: TGTGCCAGCTCAACCGGGACAGGGGGCCCTAATGAAAAACTGTTTTTT
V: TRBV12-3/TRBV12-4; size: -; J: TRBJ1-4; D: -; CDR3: CASRGANEKLFF; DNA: TGTGCCAGCAGGGGGGCTAATGAAAAACTGTTTTTT
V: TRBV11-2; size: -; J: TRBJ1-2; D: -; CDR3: CASSLDAVRGNGYTF; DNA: TGTGCCAGCAGCTTAGATGCAGTGCGTGGTAATGGCTACACCTTC
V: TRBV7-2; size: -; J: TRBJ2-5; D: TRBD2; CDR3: CASSPGLARETQYF; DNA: TGTGCCAGCAGCCCCGGACTAGCGAGAGAGACCCAGTACTTC
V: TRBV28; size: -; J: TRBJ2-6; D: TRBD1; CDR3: CASSSPPGQGSGANVLTF; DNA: TGTGCCAGCAGTTCACCCCCGGGACAGGGGTCTGGGGCCAACGTCCTGACTTTC
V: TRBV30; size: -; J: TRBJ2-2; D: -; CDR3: CVYDPGVGTGELFF; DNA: TGTGTCTACGACCCAGGGGTTGGCACCGGGGAGCTGTTTTTT
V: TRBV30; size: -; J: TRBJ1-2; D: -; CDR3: CAWGTGPYGYTF; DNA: TGTGCCTGGGGTACCGGTCCCTATGGCTACACCTTC
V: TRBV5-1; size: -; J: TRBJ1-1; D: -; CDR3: CASSRGPTGMNTEAFF; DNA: TGCGCCAGCAGCCGGGGGCCTACAGGGATGAACACTGAAGCTTTCTTT
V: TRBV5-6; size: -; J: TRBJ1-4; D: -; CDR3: CASSPPGHEKLFF; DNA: TGTGCCAGCAGCCCCCCTGGGCACGAAAAACTGTTTTTT
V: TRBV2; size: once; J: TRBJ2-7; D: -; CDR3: CASREDSYEQYF; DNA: TGTGCCAGCAGGGAGGACTCCTACGAGCAGTACTTC
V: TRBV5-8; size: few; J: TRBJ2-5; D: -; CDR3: CASSLRTAQETQYF; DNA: TGTGCCAGCAGCTTAAGGACAGCTCAAGAGACCCAGTACTTC
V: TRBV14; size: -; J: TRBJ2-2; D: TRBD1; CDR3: CASSQGGRGPLNTGELFF; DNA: TGTGCCAGCAGCCAAGGAGGCAGGGGGCCATTAAACACCGGGGAGCTGTTTTTT
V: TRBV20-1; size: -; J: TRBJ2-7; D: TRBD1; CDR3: CSASTGARAYEQYF; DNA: TGCAGTGCTAGTACAGGGGCGAGGGCCTACGAGCAGTACTTC
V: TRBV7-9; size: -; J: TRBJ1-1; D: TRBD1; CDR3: CASSPDRGRGTEAFF; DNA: TGTGCCAGCAGCCCAGACAGGGGGCGCGGCACTGAAGCTTTCTTT
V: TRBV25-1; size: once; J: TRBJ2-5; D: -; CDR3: CASSEGLTVFGETQYF; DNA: TGTGCCAGCAGTGAGGGTCTGACAGTTTTCGGAGAGACCCAGTACTTC
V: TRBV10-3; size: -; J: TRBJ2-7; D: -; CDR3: CAISETVYEQYF; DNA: TGTGCCATCAGTGAAACAGTCTACGAGCAGTACTTC
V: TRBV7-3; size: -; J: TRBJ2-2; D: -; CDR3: CASSLALTGELFF; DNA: TGTGCCAGCAGCTTGGCTTTGACCGGGGAGCTGTTTTTT